The entry that follows covers one T cell receptor beta chain sequence. The antigen remains undetermined. Peripheral blood and lesional scalp punch biopsies were taken from alopecia areata patients. RNA was isolated and reverse transcribed to cDNA, the sequencing template. Repertoires were generated with immunoSEQ multiplex PCR, while TCRdb's copy carries only in-frame clones and drops some. The sample records around 250,000 clones, less than 80% being singletons. The J segment lost 7 bases and the V segment lost 5 bases, leaving 5 bases of the junction unmatched. The length of the CDR3 is 13 residues. Germline V gene data show CDR1 as GTSNPN and CDR2 as SVGIG (reference sequence). These data originate in a study of CD8+ T cells in alopecia areata. General study points: Scalp specimens additionally yield sequences from normal skin's resident alphabeta T cells.

This rearrangement joins TRBV30 to TRBJ1-6; TRBD1 agrees at 7 bases. Specimen: CD4+ T cells sorted from blood, collected at week 0. This clonotype was obtained from a human donor with alopecia areata. The CDR3: CAWEGQRNSPLHF. The DNA for the CDR3 is TGTGCCTGGGAGGGACAGCGGAATTCACCCCTCCACTTT.